This T cell receptor beta chain is drawn from a study of beta chain features in type 1 diabetes. Whole-study results and caveats: VDJ junctions in type 1 diabetes patients carried more deletions and fewer insertions. Within each of all four CD4+ subsets, Type 1 diabetes patients had TCRB CDR3s that were moderately but significantly shorter. Sequencing used cDNA, and cells with high TCR expression could therefore be over-represented.

This CDR3 comprises 16 residues. Germline trimming cut 1 base from V and 1 base from J; bases unmatched to any gene: 6. In germline, CDR1 is KGHSH, CDR2 LQKENI. Expressed TCRB transcripts were sequenced after all isolated RNA was converted to cDNA. Profiling relied on immunoSEQ multiplex PCR, and the TCRdb table lists in-frame clones only, not all of them. The sample gives 400,000 or so clones, around 12% of which show up once; around 0.0099% is in the top ten. In its sample, this clone was seen a few times. Its antigen is as yet unknown. Per donor, one heparinised blood draw averaged about 100 mL. All of the sorted populations showed purity greater than 95%.

This receptor was obtained from a woman between 18 and 30 years old with type 1 diabetes. The specimen was naive CD4+ T cells from blood. V is TRBV18 and J is TRBJ1-1; 7 bases line up with TRBD1. The CDR3 sequence: CASSPLTTGKNTEAFF. Here the CDR3 DNA reads TGTGCCAGCTCACCACTAACGACAGGGAAGAACACTGAAGCTTTCTTT.